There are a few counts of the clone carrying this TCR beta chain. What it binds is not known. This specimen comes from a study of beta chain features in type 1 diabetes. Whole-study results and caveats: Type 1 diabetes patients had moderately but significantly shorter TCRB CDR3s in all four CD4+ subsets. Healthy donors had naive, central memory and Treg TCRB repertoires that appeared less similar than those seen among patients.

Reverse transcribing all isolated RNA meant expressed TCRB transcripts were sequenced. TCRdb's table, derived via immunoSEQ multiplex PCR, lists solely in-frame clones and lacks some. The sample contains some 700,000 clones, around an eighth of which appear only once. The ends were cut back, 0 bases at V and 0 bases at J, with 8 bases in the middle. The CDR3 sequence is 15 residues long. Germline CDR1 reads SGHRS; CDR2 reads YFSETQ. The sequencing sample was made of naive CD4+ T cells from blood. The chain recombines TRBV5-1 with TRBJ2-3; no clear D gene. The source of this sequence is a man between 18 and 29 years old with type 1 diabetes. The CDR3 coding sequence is TGCGCCAGCAGCTTGGACAGCTCTAGCACAGATACGCAGTATTTT. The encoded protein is CASSLDSSSTDTQYF.